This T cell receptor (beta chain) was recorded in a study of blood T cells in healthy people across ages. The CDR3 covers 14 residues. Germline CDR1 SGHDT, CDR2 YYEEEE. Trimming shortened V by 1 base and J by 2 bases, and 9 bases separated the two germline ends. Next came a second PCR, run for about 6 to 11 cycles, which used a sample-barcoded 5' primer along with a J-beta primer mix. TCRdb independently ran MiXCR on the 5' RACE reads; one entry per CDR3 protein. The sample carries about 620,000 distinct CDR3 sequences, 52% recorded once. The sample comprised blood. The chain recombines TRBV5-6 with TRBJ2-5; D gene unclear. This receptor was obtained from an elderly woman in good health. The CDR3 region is CASSLYAAQETQYF. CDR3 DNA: TGTGCCAGCAGCTTGTACGCAGCTCAAGAGACCCAGTACTTC.